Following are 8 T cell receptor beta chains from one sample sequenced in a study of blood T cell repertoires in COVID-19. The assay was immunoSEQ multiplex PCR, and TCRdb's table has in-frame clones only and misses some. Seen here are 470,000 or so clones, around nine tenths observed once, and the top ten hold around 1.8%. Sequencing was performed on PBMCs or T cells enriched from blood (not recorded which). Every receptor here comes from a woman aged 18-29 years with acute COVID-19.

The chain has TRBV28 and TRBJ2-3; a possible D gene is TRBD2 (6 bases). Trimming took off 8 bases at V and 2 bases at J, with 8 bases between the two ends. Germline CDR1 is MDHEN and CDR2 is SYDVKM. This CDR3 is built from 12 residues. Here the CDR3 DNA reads TGTGCCAGCGGGGACTTCACAGATACGCAGTATTTT. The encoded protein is CASGDFTDTQYF.

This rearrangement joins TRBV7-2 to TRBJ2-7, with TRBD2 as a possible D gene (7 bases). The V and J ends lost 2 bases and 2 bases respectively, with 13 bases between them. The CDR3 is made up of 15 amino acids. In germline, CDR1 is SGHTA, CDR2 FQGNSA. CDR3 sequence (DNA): TGTGCCAGCAGCTTATGGGCGGGGGACACCTACGAGCAGTACTTC. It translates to CASSLWAGDTYEQYF.

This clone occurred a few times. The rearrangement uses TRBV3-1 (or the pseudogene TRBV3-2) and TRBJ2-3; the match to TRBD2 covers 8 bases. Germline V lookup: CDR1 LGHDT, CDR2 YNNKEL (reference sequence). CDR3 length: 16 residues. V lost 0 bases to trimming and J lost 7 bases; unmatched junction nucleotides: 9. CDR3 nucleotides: TGTGCCAGCAGCCAAGAGGGAGCGGGAGTGCCAAATACGCAGTATTTT. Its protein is CASSQEGAGVPNTQYF.

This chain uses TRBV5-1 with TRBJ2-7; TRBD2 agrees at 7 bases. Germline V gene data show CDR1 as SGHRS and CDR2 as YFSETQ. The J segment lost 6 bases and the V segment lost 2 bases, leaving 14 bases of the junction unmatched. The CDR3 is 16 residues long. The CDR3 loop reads CASSLGHSAGSTEQYF. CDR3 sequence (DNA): TGCGCCAGCAGCTTAGGCCATTCAGCGGGATCCACCGAGCAGTACTTC. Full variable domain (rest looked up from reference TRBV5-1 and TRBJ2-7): KAGVTQTPRYLIKTRGQQVTLSCSPISGHRSVSWYQQTPGQGLQFLFEYFSETQRNKGNFPGRFSGRQFSNSRSEMNVSTLELGDSALYLCASSLGHSAGSTEQYFGPGTRLTVT.

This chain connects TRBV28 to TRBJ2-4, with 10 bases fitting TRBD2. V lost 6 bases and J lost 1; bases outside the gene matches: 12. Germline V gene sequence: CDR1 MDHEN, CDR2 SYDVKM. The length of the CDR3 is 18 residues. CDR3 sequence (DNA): TGTGCCAGCAGGCTAGAGACTAGCGGGTTCGCCGCCAAAAACATTCAGTACTTC. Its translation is CASRLETSGFAAKNIQYF. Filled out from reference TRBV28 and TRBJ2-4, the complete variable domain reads DVKVTQSSRYLVKRTGEKVFLECVQDMDHENMFWYRQDPGLGLRLIYFSYDVKMKEKGDIPEGYSVSREKKERFSLILESASTNQTSMYLCASRLETSGFAAKNIQYFGAGTRLSVL.

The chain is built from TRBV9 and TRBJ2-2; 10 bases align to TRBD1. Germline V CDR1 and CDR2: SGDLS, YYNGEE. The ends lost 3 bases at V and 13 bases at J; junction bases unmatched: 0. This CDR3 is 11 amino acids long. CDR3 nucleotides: TGTGCCAGCAGCGGGGACAGGGGGCTGTTTTTT. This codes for CASSGDRGLFF.

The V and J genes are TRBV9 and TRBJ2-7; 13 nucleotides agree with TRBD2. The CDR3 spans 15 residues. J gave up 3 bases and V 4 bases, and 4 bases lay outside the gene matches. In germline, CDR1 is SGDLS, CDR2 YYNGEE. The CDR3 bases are TGTGCCAGCAGCTTTCGGACTAGCGGGAGCTACGAGCAGTACTTC. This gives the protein CASSFRTSGSYEQYF.

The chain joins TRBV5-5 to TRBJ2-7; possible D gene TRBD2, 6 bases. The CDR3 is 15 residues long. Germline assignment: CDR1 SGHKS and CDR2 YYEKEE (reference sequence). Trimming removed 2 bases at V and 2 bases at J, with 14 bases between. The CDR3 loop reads CASSLWSSGAYEQYF. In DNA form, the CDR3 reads TGTGCCAGCAGCTTATGGAGTAGCGGTGCCTACGAGCAGTACTTC.